This T cell receptor (beta chain) is from a study of Ad26.COV2.S vaccination and SARS-CoV-2 variants. For the study at large: Sample donor was a member of the COV1001 Ad26.COV2.S trial arm. Ad26.COV2.S given intramuscularly, once or twice 56 days apart.

The junction had 19 bases not matched to a gene; V was cut back by 4 bases and J by 0 bases. Germline CDR1 reads LGHDT; CDR2 reads YNNKEL (reference sequence). CDR3 length equals 21 residues. Some clones are missing from TCRdb's copy, which holds only in-frame ones; the method was immunoSEQ multiplex PCR. The sample shows about 330,000 clones, roughly 90% of them seen only once. Comments on this clone: Its antigen is as yet unknown.

As to treatment: around 19 received Ad26.COV2.S at low or high dose, single or two shots; about 5 received placebo; per-sample allocation not given. The investigators took samples on day 63 after the first vaccine or placebo injection. An Ad26 vector carrying the Wuhan-strain SARS-CoV-2 spike served as the vaccine. General study findings and limits: Responses of spike-specific T cells (both CD8+ and CD4+) reportedly showed substantial breadth after vaccination.

The receptor comes from a person between 18 and 65 years old who received the Ad26.COV2.S COVID-19 vaccine or a placebo. The chain uses TRBV3-1 (or the pseudogene TRBV3-2) and TRBJ2-4; TRBD1 matches at 9 bases. The source was peripheral blood, collected in a trial of Ad26.COV2.S vaccine versus placebo. The CDR3 is CASSPTPGTGQEILAKNIQYF. For the CDR3, the DNA is TGTGCCAGCAGCCCCACCCCAGGGACAGGGCAGGAGATACTAGCCAAAAACATTCAGTACTTC.